Below are 9 T cell receptor beta chains sequenced from a single sample in a study of vaccination effects on CD4 cells after COVID-19. For these TCRs, the target antigens are not known. Here immunoSEQ multiplex PCR was the method, and the copy in TCRdb shows in-frame clones only, minus some. This table holds 35,000 to 40,000 clones, around 66% found once. Peptide-pool stimulation followed by sequencing identified expanded antigen-specific CD4+ clonotypes in the ViraFEST assay. Cultured cells yielded isolated CD4+ T cells after around 9 days. Having tested negative for nucleocapsid antibodies, the vaccine recipients showed no prior SARS-CoV-2 infection. Here the sequenced sample was CD4+ T cells from PBMCs cultured with HCoV-OC43 spike peptides, taken before COVID-19 vaccination. Subset here: HCoV-OC43 spike overlapping peptide pool stimulation. These TCRs come from a human donor who received a COVID-19 vaccine.

V usage is TRBV4-1 and J usage is TRBJ2-7; TRBD1 matches 7 bases. CDR3 size: 20 residues. V shed 0 bases, J shed 0 bases, and the junction held 17 bases outside the gene matches. Germline CDR1 and CDR2: MGHRA and YSYEKL. CDR3 sequence reads: CASSQEETDLYRGLSYEQYF. The CDR3 DNA follows: TGCGCCAGCAGCCAAGAGGAGACCGACCTTTACAGGGGCCTCTCCTACGAGCAGTACTTC.

This clone was found a few times. This chain uses TRBV5-3 with TRBJ1-1; maybe TRBD1 (6 bases). TRBV5-3 is an ORF for which the function is uncertain. Trimming shortened V by 0 bases and J by 0 bases, and 18 bases separated the two germline ends. The CDR3 runs 18 residues. In DNA form, the CDR3 reads TGTGCCAGAAGCTTGGGCCCTCTTCAGGGGTCTTTGAACACTGAAGCTTTCTTT. It codes for CARSLGPLQGSLNTEAFF.

This chain joins TRBV3-1 (or the pseudogene TRBV3-2) and TRBJ2-1, with TRBD2 as a possible D gene (6 bases). Germline assignment: CDR1 LGHDT and CDR2 YNNKEL (reference sequence). V was shortened by 1 base and J by 1 base, with 17 bases between the two germline ends. The CDR3 extends over 18 amino acids. DNA of the CDR3: TGTGCCAGCAGCCAAGTCCCCCCTAGCGTCCCTTCCTACAATGAGCAGTTCTTC. Translated: CASSQVPPSVPSYNEQFF.

The CDR3 region is CASTDIRGNTEAFF. CDR3 nucleotide sequence: TGCGCCAGCACCGACATCAGGGGGAACACTGAAGCTTTCTTT. The rearrangement links TRBV5-1 to TRBJ1-1; TRBD1 might be the D (6 bases). The germline V gene has CDR1 SGHRS and CDR2 YFSETQ. CDR3 length equals 14 residues. Trimming removed 6 bases at V and 1 base at J, with 13 bases between.

V usage is TRBV24-1 and J usage is TRBJ2-1, with 12 bases identical to TRBD1. The CDR3 loop spans 16 amino acids. Unmatched junction bases numbered 6, after V lost 2 bases and J lost 8 bases. Germline lookup yields CDR1 KGHDR and CDR2 SFDVKD. CDR3 nucleotides: TGTGCCACCAGTGATTATGGGACAGGGGGCTGGTATGAGCAGTTCTTC. This gives the protein CATSDYGTGGWYEQFF.

CDR3 DNA: TGTGCCAGCAGCTTAAAAGGGGACGGAAACACCATATATTTT. Its protein is CASSLKGDGNTIYF. The chain links TRBV7-9 to TRBJ1-3, with D possibly matching TRBD1 (5 bases). The germline CDR1 and CDR2 sequences are SEHNR and FQNEAQ (reference sequence). The CDR3 totals 14 residues. V was shortened by 2 bases and J by 4 bases, with 9 bases between the two germline ends.

V gene TRBV6-5 combines with J gene TRBJ2-7; D remains unclear. Per germline, CDR1 MNHEY and CDR2 SVGAGI. The V and J ends lost 6 bases and 6 bases respectively, with 15 bases between them. There are 13 residues in the CDR3. The CDR3 here is CASRSDVASEQYF. The CDR3 DNA is TGTGCCAGCAGGTCTGATGTGGCGAGCGAGCAGTACTTC.

V gene TRBV27 combines with J gene TRBJ1-2; D is unresolved. The ends were cut back, 7 bases at V and 0 bases at J, with 15 bases in the middle. CDR3 length: 15 residues. The V gene's germline CDR1 is MNHEY and CDR2 SMNVEV (reference sequence). The CDR3 is CASTRYPSANYGYTF. As DNA, the CDR3 is TGTGCCAGCACCCGATACCCCAGCGCTAACTATGGCTACACCTTC.

This chain uses TRBV10-3 with TRBJ2-4; 7 bases agree with TRBD1. V lost 6 bases to trimming and J lost 5 bases; unmatched junction nucleotides: 7. The germline V gene has CDR1 ENHRY and CDR2 SYGVKD. CDR3 length: 14 amino acids. CDR3 DNA: TGTGCCATCAGCCCGACAGGGTTCCAAAACATTCAGTACTTC. Amino acid sequence: CAISPTGFQNIQYF.